One sample yielded the 20 T cell receptor beta chains listed below, sequenced in a study of T cell responses to AZD1222 COVID-19 vaccine. The method was immunoSEQ multiplex PCR; TCRdb's version includes in-frame clones alone and lacks a portion of them. The profile shows around 76,000 clones, about 88% of them singletons. Specimen: peripheral blood, collected on day 0 of AZD1222 vaccination. Every receptor here comes from an adult in good health.

The gene calls are TRBV4-3 and TRBJ2-7; TRBD2 matches 11 bases. In germline, CDR1 is LGHNA, CDR2 YSLEER. The junction had 11 bases not matched to a gene; V was cut back by 0 bases and J by 7 bases. This CDR3 is 17 amino acids long. The CDR3 region has the DNA TGCGCCAGCAGCCAAGATCCCTTGACTAGCGGGGTTCGGGAGCAGTACTTC. Its translation: CASSQDPLTSGVREQYF.

This clone was seen a handful of times. Other DNA sequences in the same sample also yield this CDR3. The chain combines TRBV9 with TRBJ2-7, with D unclear. The CDR3 spans 13 residues. Per the germline V gene, CDR1 is SGDLS and CDR2 is YYNGEE. Trimming shortened V by 8 bases and J by 1 base, and 13 bases separated the two germline ends. This CDR3 is CASSVTPSYEQYF. The CDR3 DNA reads TGTGCCAGTAGTGTTACACCTTCCTACGAGCAGTACTTC.

The chain has TRBV19 and TRBJ2-6, with 7 bases identical to TRBD1. The CDR3 runs to 17 residues. The trim removed 3 bases at V and 0 bases at J, leaving 5 bases unmatched. Germline V CDR1 and CDR2: LNHDA, SQIVND (reference sequence). CDR3 loop: CASSIPGQPSGANVLTF. CDR3 DNA: TGTGCCAGTAGTATTCCGGGACAGCCCTCTGGGGCCAACGTCCTGACTTTC.

The chain links TRBV4-1 to TRBJ1-5; 8 bases match TRBD1. Germline V gene sequence: CDR1 MGHRA, CDR2 YSYEKL. Germline trimming cut 5 bases from V and 0 bases from J; bases unmatched to any gene: 3. The CDR3 spans 15 residues. The CDR3 loop reads CASSSGQGSNQPQHF. In DNA form, the CDR3 reads TGCGCCAGCAGCTCAGGACAGGGTAGCAATCAGCCCCAGCATTTT.

The chain is built from TRBV4-2 and TRBJ1-1; a possible D gene is TRBD1 (5 bases). The CDR3 is 15 amino acids. The germline V gene has CDR1 LGHNA and CDR2 YNFKEQ. Trimming cost V 4 bases and J 1 base, with 13 bases left between them. The CDR3 here is CASSPGAGENTEAFF. CDR3 sequence (DNA): TGTGCCAGCAGCCCCGGGGCGGGAGAGAACACTGAAGCTTTCTTT.

This clone was recorded a few times. The V gene is TRBV7-3, the J gene TRBJ1-1; 10 nucleotides align to TRBD1. Germline-derived CDR1 and CDR2 are SGHTA and FQGTGA. The CDR3 is 14 residues long. The J segment lost 1 base and the V segment lost 4 bases, leaving 0 bases of the junction unmatched. The CDR3 DNA follows: TGTGCCAGCAGCTGGACAGGGGGGAACACTGAAGCTTTCTTT. This translates into CASSWTGGNTEAFF.

The chain combines TRBV10-3 with TRBJ1-1, with D unresolved. CDR1 is ENHRY and CDR2 is SYGVKD in the germline V gene. V was shortened by 2 bases and J by 1 base, with 11 bases between the two germline ends. This CDR3 is 15 amino acids long. This CDR3 is CAISEDFTGNTEAFF. CDR3 bases: TGTGCCATCAGTGAGGACTTTACGGGGAACACTGAAGCTTTCTTT.

CDR3 DNA: TGTGCCAGCAGCTCTGACAGGGGTTTATGGGGCGAGCAGTACTTC. Residues: CASSSDRGLWGEQYF. The rearrangement joins TRBV7-2 to TRBJ2-7; 8 positions agree with TRBD1. CDR3 length: 15 amino acids. With 4 bases clipped from V and 6 bases from J, the junction kept 11 bases outside the gene matches. CDR1 is SGHTA, CDR2 FQGNSA, per germline.

This sequence joins TRBV6-4 and TRBJ2-3; D uncertain. Looked up from germline, CDR1 is MRHNA and CDR2 is SNTAGT. V was cut by 11 bases and J by 3 bases, with 3 bases left in between. CDR3 length: 9 amino acids. CDR3 region: CAGTDTQYF. The CDR3 nucleotides read TGTGCCGGAACAGATACGCAGTATTTT.

Note on this clone: Other DNA sequences from this sample encode an identical CDR3 as well. This chain links TRBV4-3 with TRBJ2-7, with 8 positions matching TRBD1. V dropped 3 bases and J dropped 3; count of bases not matched to a gene: 4. CDR1 is LGHNA, CDR2 YSLEER, per germline. CDR3 length: 14 amino acids. Here the CDR3 reads CASSQGTGRYEQYF. Here the CDR3 DNA reads TGCGCCAGCAGCCAGGGGACAGGACGCTACGAGCAGTACTTC.

The rearrangement links TRBV4-3 to TRBJ2-7; D remains ambiguous. V was clipped by 1 base and J by 7 bases, with 14 bases between them. Germline V gene sequence: CDR1 LGHNA, CDR2 YSLEER. The CDR3 sequence is 14 residues long. The chain's CDR3 is CASSQGTGLWEQYF. The DNA of the CDR3 is TGCGCCAGCAGCCAAGGGACGGGTTTATGGGAGCAGTACTTC.

This clone has only a few counts. The chain joins TRBV16 to TRBJ1-5, with 11 nucleotides matching TRBD1. In germline, CDR1 is KGHSY, CDR2 FQNENV. CDR3 length: 15 amino acids. V lost 0 bases, J lost 7 bases, and 2 bases stayed unmatched. This CDR3 reads CASSQSGQGEQPQHF. In DNA, the CDR3 is TGTGCCAGCAGCCAATCGGGACAGGGGGAACAGCCCCAGCATTTT.

This rearrangement joins TRBV6-5 to TRBJ2-1, with 9 nucleotides matching TRBD1. CDR3 length equals 15 residues. The germline CDR1 and CDR2 sequences are MNHEY and SVGAGI. V lost 2 bases and J lost 9; bases outside the gene matches: 8. Here the CDR3 DNA reads TGTGCCAGCAGTTACCCACGGACAGGGGTGAGTGAGCAGTTCTTC. Encoded protein: CASSYPRTGVSEQFF.

The chain has TRBV9 and TRBJ2-1; D is ambiguous. Germline lookup yields CDR1 SGDLS and CDR2 YYNGEE. V gave up 5 bases and J gave up 10 bases, with 16 bases separating them. There are 13 residues in the CDR3. CDR3 sequence reads: CASSLLGSQEQFF. CDR3 nucleotide sequence: TGTGCCAGCAGTCTTCTTGGGTCACAAGAGCAGTTCTTC. The variable domain in full, completed from reference TRBV9 and TRBJ2-1, reads DSGVTQTPKHLITATGQRVTLRCSPRSGDLSVYWYQQSLDQGLQFLIQYYNGEERAKGNILERFSAQQFPDLHSELNLSSLELGDSALYFCASSLLGSQEQFFGPGTRLTVL.

The chain carries TRBV9 and TRBJ2-2; tentatively, D is TRBD2 (6 bases). V was trimmed by 2 bases and J by 0 bases, leaving 14 bases between them. The CDR3 loop spans 17 amino acids. Germline lookup yields CDR1 SGDLS and CDR2 YYNGEE. The CDR3 reads CASSVFSGTSNTGELFF. In DNA, the CDR3 is TGTGCCAGCAGCGTTTTCTCCGGGACTTCGAACACCGGGGAGCTGTTTTTT.

The V call is TRBV6-5, the J call TRBJ1-2; D is unresolved. The V end lost 3 bases, the J end lost 4 bases, and 18 bases lay between the germline ends. CDR1 MNHEY and CDR2 SVGAGI come from the germline V gene. The CDR3 length is 16 residues. This CDR3 reads CASSYGRRAPIYGYTF. The DNA of the CDR3 is TGTGCCAGCAGTTATGGGCGTCGGGCCCCAATCTATGGCTACACCTTC.

The chain joins TRBV15 to TRBJ2-1; D may be TRBD1 (5 bases). The germline CDR1 and CDR2 sequences are LNHNV and YYDKDF (reference sequence). Trimming pared 3 bases from V and 3 bases from J, leaving 12 bases between. There are 15 residues in the CDR3. The CDR3 protein is CATSRGQVVYNEQFF. The CDR3 nucleotides are TGTGCCACCAGCAGGGGGCAGGTCGTCTACAATGAGCAGTTCTTC.

This clone has a single count. The chain combines TRBV29-1 with TRBJ1-1; a weak D match, TRBD1 (5 bases). The ends were cut back, 8 bases at V and 1 base at J, with 14 bases in the middle. CDR1 and CDR2 from the germline V gene are SQVTM and ANQGSEA. This CDR3 has 13 residues. The CDR3 protein is CSHKPQGNTEAFF. CDR3 nucleotide sequence: TGCAGCCACAAACCTCAGGGGAACACTGAAGCTTTCTTT.

This chain links TRBV9 with TRBJ2-1; TRBD2 agrees at 10 bases. Germline CDR1 and CDR2: SGDLS and YYNGEE. V shed 3 bases, J shed 8 bases, and the junction held 11 bases outside the gene matches. The CDR3 has 16 residues. The CDR3 DNA reads TGTGCCAGCAGCGCAAGGACTAGCGGATTATACGATGAGCAGTTCTTC. This translates into CASSARTSGLYDEQFF.

This chain connects TRBV7-9 to TRBJ2-2; TRBD1 matches at 9 bases. The V segment lost 5 bases and the J segment 6 bases; nucleotides outside the gene matches: 1. This CDR3 is built from 13 residues. Germline lookup yields CDR1 SEHNR and CDR2 FQNEAQ (reference sequence). CDR3 in amino acids: CASSRTGAGELFF. CDR3 sequence (DNA): TGTGCCAGCAGCCGGACAGGGGCCGGGGAGCTGTTTTTT.